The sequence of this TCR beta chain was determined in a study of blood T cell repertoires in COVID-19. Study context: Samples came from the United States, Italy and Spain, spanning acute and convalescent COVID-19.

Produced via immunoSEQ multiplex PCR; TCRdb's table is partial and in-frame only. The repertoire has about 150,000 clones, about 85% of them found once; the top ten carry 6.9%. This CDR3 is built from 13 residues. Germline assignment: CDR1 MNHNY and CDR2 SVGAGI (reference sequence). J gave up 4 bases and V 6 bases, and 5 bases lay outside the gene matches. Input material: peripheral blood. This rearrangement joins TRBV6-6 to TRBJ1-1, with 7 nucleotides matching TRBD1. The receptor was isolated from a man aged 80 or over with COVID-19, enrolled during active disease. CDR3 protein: CASRAGGITEAFF. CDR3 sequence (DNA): TGTGCCAGCAGAGCAGGGGGTATCACTGAAGCTTTCTTT.